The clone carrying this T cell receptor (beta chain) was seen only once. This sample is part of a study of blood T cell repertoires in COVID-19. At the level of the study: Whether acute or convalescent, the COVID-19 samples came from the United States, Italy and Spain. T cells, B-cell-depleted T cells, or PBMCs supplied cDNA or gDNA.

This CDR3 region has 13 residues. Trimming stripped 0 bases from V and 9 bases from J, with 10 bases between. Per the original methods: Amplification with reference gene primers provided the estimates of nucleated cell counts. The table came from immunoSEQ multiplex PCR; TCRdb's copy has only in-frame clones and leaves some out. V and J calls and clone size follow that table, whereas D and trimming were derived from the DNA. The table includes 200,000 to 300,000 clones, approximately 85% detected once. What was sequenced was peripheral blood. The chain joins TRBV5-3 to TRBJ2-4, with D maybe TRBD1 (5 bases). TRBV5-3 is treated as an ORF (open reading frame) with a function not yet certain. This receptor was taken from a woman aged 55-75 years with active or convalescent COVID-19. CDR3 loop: CARSLAGRGIQYF. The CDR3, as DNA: TGTGCCAGAAGCTTGGCCGGAAGGGGCATTCAGTACTTC.